A single sample is the source of the 8 T cell receptor beta chains below, sequenced in a study of T cell responses to AZD1222 COVID-19 vaccine. TCRdb's copy holds only in-frame clones and misses some; the assay was immunoSEQ multiplex PCR. The table records approximately 70,000 clones, 65% to 85% of them present only once. The material sequenced was peripheral blood, taken on day 0 of AZD1222 vaccination. Receptors originate from an adult in good health.

The V and J genes are TRBV7-3 and TRBJ2-1, with TRBD1 identical over 7 bases. Germline CDR1 SGHTA, CDR2 FQGTGA. V shed 1 base and J 9 bases; nucleotides not matched to a gene: 15. This CDR3 is 17 amino acids long. The CDR3, as DNA: TGTGCCAGCAGCTTAATGGTCATTGACAGGGTTGGTGGTGAGCAGTTCTTC. As protein: CASSLMVIDRVGGEQFF.

The CDR3 protein is CASRATGGSYSNQPQHF. CDR3 DNA sequence: TGTGCCAGCAGGGCGACAGGGGGCAGTTATAGCAATCAGCCCCAGCATTTT. V is TRBV27 and J is TRBJ1-5; TRBD1 agrees at 10 bases. The ends lost 6 bases at V and 0 bases at J; junction bases unmatched: 8. This CDR3 has 17 residues. Germline V gene sequence: CDR1 MNHEY, CDR2 SMNVEV (reference sequence).

V and J are TRBV6-2 or TRBV6-3 and TRBJ1-6; no firm D call. V was shortened by 4 bases and J by 5 bases, with 12 bases between the two germline ends. The CDR3 length is 15 residues. Per germline, CDR1 MNHEY and CDR2 SVGEGT. DNA of the CDR3: TGTGCCAGCAGTTTTGTCGGACGGAATAATTCACCCCTCCACTTT. Translation gives CASSFVGRNNSPLHF.

The chain has TRBV7-2 and TRBJ1-4; the D is unclear. Germline assignment: CDR1 SGHTA and CDR2 FQGNSA. The CDR3 totals 13 residues. V lost 1 base to trimming and J lost 15 bases, with 15 bases between them. CDR3 nucleotide sequence: TGTGCCAGCAGCTTAGATTGGTCAGGTCGGGTGTTTTTT. Translating it yields CASSLDWSGRVFF.

This chain joins TRBV3-1 (or the pseudogene TRBV3-2) and TRBJ2-5; D may be TRBD1 or TRBD2 (5 bases each). The CDR3 consists of 14 residues. CDR1 and CDR2 (germline): LGHDT, YNNKEL (reference sequence). The V end was cut by 4 bases, the J end by 5 bases, with 14 bases between. For the CDR3, the DNA is TGTGCCAGCAGCCCTAGGACCGGGGCGGAGACCCAGTACTTC. Translation: CASSPRTGAETQYF.

This clone appeared a single time. The CDR3 region has the DNA TGTGCCAGCAGTGAAGGACAGGGCTCCTACAATGAGCAGTTCTTC. It encodes CASSEGQGSYNEQFF. This rearrangement joins TRBV6-1 to TRBJ2-1, with TRBD1 identical over 7 bases. With V trimmed by 1 base and J by 0 bases, 0 bases remained unmatched. This CDR3 is 15 amino acids long. CDR1 and CDR2 (germline): MNHNS, SASEGT.

The CDR3 loop is CATSTERDTNYGYTF. In DNA, the CDR3 is TGTGCCACCAGCACCGAGCGGGACACTAACTATGGCTACACCTTC. The rearrangement links TRBV15 to TRBJ1-2, with D maybe TRBD1 (6 bases). Trimming removed 4 bases from V and 0 bases from J, with 12 bases in between. Germline CDR1 and CDR2: LNHNV and YYDKDF (reference sequence). This CDR3 region has 15 residues.

This clone appeared a few times. The chain carries TRBV14 and TRBJ2-7, with TRBD1 matching over 7 bases. V shed 4 bases, J shed 5 bases, and the junction held 5 bases outside the gene matches. The CDR3 consists of 13 residues. Germline assignment: CDR1 SGHDN and CDR2 FVKESK. CDR3 sequence reads: CASSPTGDHEQYF. The DNA for the CDR3 is TGTGCCAGCAGCCCCACAGGGGATCACGAGCAGTACTTC.